This T cell receptor (beta chain) was recovered during a study of T cells in Graves' hyperthyroidism and ophthalmopathy. The wider study: Once the initial diagnosis was made, peripheral blood was obtained before any treatment.

Diagnostic decisions used clinical symptoms, serum thyroxine and TRAb, thyroid ultrasound and orbital computed tomography. It was approximately 9.7 ml of fresh peripheral blood that supplied the PBMCs. This clonotype was found many times. Its specificity is not known. Using RNA transcripts as the source, TCR beta CDR3 regions were amplified. The HTBI primer set was used in a first-round RT-PCR of the TCR CDR3. One entry per CDR3 protein results from TCRdb running MiXCR on the multiplex PCR reads. Of 650,000 to 700,000 distinct CDR3 sequences detected, 17% appear once; the ten largest clones hold 15%. V was clipped by 11 bases and J by 1 base, with 12 bases between them. Per the germline V gene, CDR1 is ENHRY and CDR2 is SYGVKD. This CDR3 is 12 amino acids long. General study results and limits: The majority of expanded thyroid clonotypes above 0.001 also appeared in blood.

The TCR sequence derives from a man aged 45 to 65 with Graves' hyperthyroidism. The sample taken for sequencing was blood. This sequence joins TRBV10-3 and TRBJ2-7, with D possibly TRBD2 on 6 matching bases. DNA of the CDR3: TGTGCCTCCGGAGGGGATTCCTACGAGCAGTACTTC. Translation: CASGGDSYEQYF.